This TCR beta chain was captured in a study of PD-L1 blockade in urothelial cancer. The overall study: Each blood sample yielded a median of 141,255 T cells.

The CDR3 loop spans 13 amino acids. Germline V gene data show CDR1 as MDHEN and CDR2 as SYDVKM. Trimming cost V 5 bases and J 10 bases, with 14 bases left between them. Urothelial carcinoma in patients was locally advanced or metastatic. Clones were read by immunoSEQ multiplex PCR, and TCRdb kept only the in-frame ones, dropping some. The sample consists of over 45,000 clones, 86% of them appearing once. The chain employs TRBV28 and TRBJ2-2; no reliable D call. This receptor was identified in a man aged 45-60 years with urothelial cancer. The sequencing used PBMCs, collected around atezolizumab (anti-PD-L1) treatment. The CDR3 DNA reads TGTGCCAGCAGTGCTACGGTCCCAATGGAGCTGTTTTTT. This translates into CASSATVPMELFF.